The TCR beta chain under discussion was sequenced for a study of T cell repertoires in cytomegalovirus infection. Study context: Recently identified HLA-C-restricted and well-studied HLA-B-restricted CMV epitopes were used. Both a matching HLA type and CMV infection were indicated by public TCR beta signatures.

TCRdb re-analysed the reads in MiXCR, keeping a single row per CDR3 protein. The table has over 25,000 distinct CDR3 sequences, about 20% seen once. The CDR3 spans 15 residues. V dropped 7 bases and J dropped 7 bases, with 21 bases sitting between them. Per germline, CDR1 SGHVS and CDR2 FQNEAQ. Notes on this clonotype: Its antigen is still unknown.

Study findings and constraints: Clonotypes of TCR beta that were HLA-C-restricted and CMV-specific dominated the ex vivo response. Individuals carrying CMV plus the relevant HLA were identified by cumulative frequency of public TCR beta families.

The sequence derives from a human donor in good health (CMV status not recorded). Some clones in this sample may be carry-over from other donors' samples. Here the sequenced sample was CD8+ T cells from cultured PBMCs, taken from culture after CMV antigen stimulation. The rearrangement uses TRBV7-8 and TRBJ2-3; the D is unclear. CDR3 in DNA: TGTGCCAGCACCTCTTTGGACGGACCTCGCCATACGCAGTATTTT. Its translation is CASTSLDGPRHTQYF.